A selection of T cell receptor beta chains follows, all from one sample in a study of neoadjuvant anti-PD-1 for oral cavity cancer. The repertoire was sequenced with immunoSEQ multiplex PCR; TCRdb's copy has only in-frame clones and lacks some. The sample lists over 15,000 clones, about two thirds occurring once. The sequenced sample was PBMCs, obtained before nivolumab (anti-PD-1) treatment. These receptors were collected from a person aged 40 to 85 with oral cavity squamous cell carcinoma. Both conserved end residues are part of each CDR3. D genes are given only for firm matches. The size of a clone is reported for some rows only, either as once, few or many, or as a class for expanded clones.

d_call j_call clone_size v_call cdr3_nt cdr3_aa
. TRBJ1-5 . TRBV7-2 TGTGCCAGCAGCACCACTTATAGCAATCAGCCCCAGCATTTT CASSTTYSNQPQHF
TRBD1 TRBJ1-5 . TRBV2 TGTGCCAGCAGTTGGACAGGGGACTATAGCAATCAGCCCCAGCATTTT CASSWTGDYSNQPQHF
. TRBJ1-2 . TRBV11-3 TGTCGCCCGAGGGCACAGGGCCGATGGAGTAACTATGGCTACACCTTC CRPRAQGRWSNYGYTF
. TRBJ2-2 . TRBV19 TGTGCCAGTAGTATAGATCCCATCCTCGGGGGAACTCCGAACACCGGGGAGCTGTTTTTT CASSIDPILGGTPNTGELFF
TRBD1 TRBJ2-7 . TRBV10-3 TGTGCCACCCGACAGGGCGAGGGGTACGAGCAGTACTTC CATRQGEGYEQYF
. TRBJ2-2 few TRBV7-8 TGTGCCAGCAGCTTAAGGACTGGGATGACCGGGGAGCTGTTTTTT CASSLRTGMTGELFF
. TRBJ1-3 once TRBV9 TGTGCCAGCAGCCCCCAAGGGCTCTCTGGAAACACCATATATTTT CASSPQGLSGNTIYF
. TRBJ1-2 . TRBV20-1 TGCAGTGCTAGAGGCAGGTATGGCTACACCTTC CSARGRYGYTF
TRBD1 TRBJ2-7 once TRBV11-3 TGTGCCAGCAGCTCCGGGACAGGGTCGGCCGAGCAGTACTTC CASSSGTGSAEQYF
TRBD1 TRBJ2-7 . TRBV6-1 TGTGCCAGCAGGGGACAGGGATCAGTCTACGAGCAGTACTTC CASRGQGSVYEQYF
. TRBJ1-5 few TRBV19 TGTGCCAGTAAAGGCCAGCCCTATAGCAATCAGCCCCAGCATTTT CASKGQPYSNQPQHF
. TRBJ2-3 . TRBV6-5 TGTGCCAGCGGCCGTCGGGGTAGCACGGATACGCAGTATTTT CASGRRGSTDTQYF
. TRBJ1-4 . TRBV6-6 TGTGCCAGCAATTTCAATGGCGCAACTAATGAAAAACTGTTTTTT CASNFNGATNEKLFF
. TRBJ2-4 . TRBV4-2 TGTGCCAGCAGCCAAGTCTTAGCGGCCTTAGCCAAAAACATTCAGTACTTC CASSQVLAALAKNIQYF
TRBD2 TRBJ2-1 . TRBV6-1 TGTGCCAGCCAGTTCGGGACTAGCGGGGGGAATGAGCAGTTCTTC CASQFGTSGGNEQFF
TRBD1 TRBJ1-1 . TRBV5-6 TGTGCCAGCAGCCCTACAGGGGGTTGGCGCACTGAAGCTTTCTTT CASSPTGGWRTEAFF
. TRBJ2-7 . TRBV11-2 TGTGCCAGCAGCTTAGGCCTAGTTGGCGAGCAGTACTTC CASSLGLVGEQYF
. TRBJ2-7 . TRBV5-1 TGCGCCAGCAGCTTGGTCGAGGACGGCGACTACGAGCAGTACTTC CASSLVEDGDYEQYF
. TRBJ2-5 . TRBV11-2 TGTGCCAGCAGCCGGCTAGAGGAGACCCAGTACTTC CASSRLEETQYF
. TRBJ2-7 . TRBV6-5 TGTGCCAGCCTCGGGTTGGGAGAGCAGTACTTC CASLGLGEQYF
. TRBJ1-1 . TRBV28 TGTGCCAGCAAAACGGCCCCCAGAAATGAAGCTTTCTTT CASKTAPRNEAFF
TRBD1 TRBJ1-2 . TRBV11-2 TGTGCCAGCAGCGCGACAGGGCCCTATGGCTACACCTTC CASSATGPYGYTF
TRBD2 TRBJ2-7 . TRBV25-1 TGTGCCAGCAGCTTACCGGGAGGTTACGAGCAGTACTTC CASSLPGGYEQYF
TRBD1 TRBJ2-3 . TRBV25-1 TGTGCCAGCAGTGCCCCAACAGGGGGAGTCTCAGATACGCAGTATTTT CASSAPTGGVSDTQYF